This TCR beta chain was captured in a study of blood T cell repertoires in COVID-19. Study-level background: The samples span acute and convalescent COVID-19 from the United States, Italy and Spain. Sources were T cells, B-cell-depleted T cells, or PBMCs; the material itself was cDNA or gDNA.

Under the authors' procedure: Using reference gene primer amplification, nucleated cell counts were estimated. TCRdb's copy holds only in-frame clones and misses some; the assay was immunoSEQ multiplex PCR. The DNA gave D and trimming, while V, J and clone size come from that table. The data show approximately 200,000 clones, around 84% seen once. Trimming cost V 1 base and J 2 bases, with 21 bases left between them. Looked up from germline, CDR1 is SGHKS and CDR2 is YYEKEE (reference sequence). The CDR3 runs to 18 residues. The V and J genes are TRBV5-5 and TRBJ2-5, with a possible D match to TRBD2 (6 bases). The TCR originated in a woman in her fifties or sixties who had recovered from COVID-19. Sequenced input: peripheral blood. Here the CDR3 reads CASSLRLSSGPVQETQYF. For the CDR3, the DNA is TGTGCCAGCAGCTTGAGGCTTTCAAGCGGGCCCGTGCAAGAGACCCAGTACTTC.